These T cell receptor beta chains were read from a single sample in a study of T-cell reconstitution after alpha-beta-depleted transplantation in children. TCRdb reprocessed the PCR reads via MiXCR and lists one record per CDR3 protein. The data show about 510,000 distinct CDR3 sequences, over 9.5% seen once. The sequenced sample was PBMCs, mostly from graft donor cells, obtained 180 days after TCRalphabeta/CD19-depleted stem cell transplant. The origin of the receptors is a female patient under 10 years old who had a stem cell transplant for aplastic anemia, so the T cells may come from the graft donor. CDR3s include the opening cysteine and the closing phenylalanine or tryptophan. A D gene is named only where the DNA matches it firmly. The size entry is marked missing in some rows and otherwise reads once, few, many or a size class.

>TRBJ2-3|NA|TRBV24-1|TRBD1
CATSDLRDRESDTQYF
TGTGCCACCAGTGATCTCCGGGACAGGGAATCAGATACGCAGTATTTT
>TRBJ2-3|NA|TRBV20-1|TRBD1
CSARDTMDRGGDTQYF
TGCAGTGCTAGAGACACCATGGACAGGGGTGGTGATACGCAGTATTTT
>TRBJ2-7|NA|TRBV6-2/TRBV6-3|NA
CASSYSSYPKREQYF
TGTGCCAGCAGTTACTCGTCTTACCCCAAGCGCGAGCAGTACTTC
>TRBJ2-7|NA|TRBV28|TRBD1
CASRPNRGIYEQYF
TGTGCCAGCAGACCAAACAGGGGAATCTACGAGCAGTACTTC
>TRBJ1-4|few|TRBV11-2|NA
CASSHGLIRGRPDEKLFF
TGTGCCAGCAGCCATGGCCTCATCCGAGGCCGCCCGGATGAAAAACTGTTTTTT
>TRBJ1-1|NA|TRBV14|NA
CASSQDLILREAFF
TGTGCCAGCAGCCAAGATTTAATATTGAGGGAAGCTTTCTTT
>TRBJ2-1|few|TRBV7-8|NA
CASSSYSEANEQFF
TGTGCCAGCAGCTCCTACTCGGAGGCCAATGAGCAGTTCTTC
>TRBJ2-1|NA|TRBV28|NA
CASSSPSSDSYNEQFF
TGTGCCAGCAGTTCTCCGAGCTCTGACTCCTACAATGAGCAGTTCTTC
>TRBJ1-1|few|TRBV21-1|NA
CASSTSLSDGGMNTEAFF
TGTGCCAGCAGCACCAGCCTCAGTGATGGAGGCATGAACACTGAAGCTTTCTTT
>TRBJ2-5|few|TRBV7-2|TRBD1
CASSPEIPGQGLETQYF
TGTGCCAGCAGCCCCGAAATACCGGGACAGGGTTTAGAGACCCAGTACTTC
>TRBJ1-4|few|TRBV10-3|NA
CATRGTSAEKLFF
TGTGCCACCCGGGGGACTTCAGCGGAAAAACTGTTTTTT
>TRBJ2-7|few|TRBV9|TRBD2
CASSVDPSGTSGYEQYF
TGTGCCAGCAGCGTAGACCCCTCGGGGACTAGCGGCTACGAGCAGTACTTC
>TRBJ2-7|NA|TRBV12-3/TRBV12-4|NA
CASSFGITYEQYF
TGTGCCAGCAGTTTCGGAATCACCTACGAGCAGTACTTC
>TRBJ1-3|many|TRBV28|NA
CATSSGIFSGNTIYF
TGTGCCACCTCCTCAGGGATCTTCTCTGGAAACACCATATATTTT
>TRBJ2-1|NA|TRBV5-1|TRBD1
CASTGQVKDNEQFF
TGCGCCAGCACCGGACAGGTAAAGGACAATGAGCAGTTCTTC
>TRBJ1-1|few|TRBV9|NA
CASSAPTVNTEAFF
TGTGCCAGCAGCGCCCCGACCGTGAACACTGAAGCTTTCTTT
>TRBJ1-1|many|TRBV15|NA
CATSRDAAESEAFF
TGTGCCACCAGCAGAGATGCGGCAGAGAGCGAAGCTTTCTTT
>TRBJ2-7|NA|TRBV4-3|TRBD1
CASSPDRGLSYEQYF
TGCGCCAGCAGCCCGGACAGGGGGCTTTCCTACGAGCAGTACTTC
>TRBJ2-1|NA|TRBV15|TRBD2
CATSSGLAGGRNEQFF
TGTGCCACCAGCAGTGGACTAGCGGGAGGGCGGAATGAGCAGTTCTTC
>TRBJ1-2|few|TRBV29-1|NA
CSVGPRGSYGYTF
TGCAGCGTTGGTCCCAGGGGCTCCTATGGCTACACCTTC
>TRBJ2-7|NA|TRBV7-3|NA
CASSLKARAQALVYEQYF
TGTGCCAGCAGCTTAAAAGCCCGCGCCCAGGCCCTCGTCTACGAGCAGTACTTC
>TRBJ2-7|few|TRBV20-1|TRBD2
CSDMKSGSSYEQYF
TGCAGTGACATGAAAAGCGGGAGTTCATACGAGCAGTACTTC
>TRBJ2-1|few|TRBV3-1|NA
CASSQETRLYNEQFF
TGTGCCAGCAGCCAAGAAACACGACTGTACAATGAGCAGTTCTTC
>TRBJ2-5|few|TRBV5-1|NA
CASSLATRQETQYF
TGCGCCAGCAGCTTGGCCACCCGGCAAGAGACCCAGTACTTC
>TRBJ2-7|many|TRBV12-3/TRBV12-4|NA
CASSFRGEYEQYF
TGTGCCAGCAGTTTCCGGGGAGAATACGAGCAGTACTTC
>TRBJ1-2|NA|TRBV7-2|TRBD1
CASSYRWTGKNYGYTF
TGTGCCAGCAGCTATAGGTGGACAGGGAAAAACTATGGCTACACCTTC
>TRBJ2-1|few|TRBV20-1|NA
CSARDYSPLARLDNEQFF
TGCAGTGCTAGAGATTACTCCCCCCTGGCTAGACTAGACAATGAGCAGTTCTTC
>TRBJ2-4|once|TRBV13|NA
CASSLISGPQAKNIQYF
TGTGCCAGCAGCTTGATTTCCGGGCCCCAAGCCAAAAACATTCAGTACTTC
>TRBJ2-4|few|TRBV12-3/TRBV12-4|TRBD1
CASSEAGTGAGNIQYF
TGTGCCAGCAGTGAGGCCGGGACAGGGGCCGGGAACATTCAGTACTTC
>TRBJ2-7|few|TRBV15|NA
CATSPGWEYEQYF
TGTGCCACCAGCCCGGGGTGGGAGTACGAGCAGTACTTC
>TRBJ2-5|few|TRBV10-3|TRBD2
CAISEPGLAGGETQYF
TGTGCCATCAGTGAGCCGGGACTAGCGGGAGGAGAGACCCAGTACTTC
>TRBJ2-3|few|TRBV20-1|NA
CSAAPGDTQYF
TGCAGTGCGGCACCCGGGGATACGCAGTATTTT
>TRBJ2-7|NA|TRBV14|NA
CASSQESHEQYF
TGTGCCAGCAGCCAAGAAAGCCACGAGCAGTACTTC
>TRBJ2-1|few|TRBV6-1|NA
CASSEAGRISSYNEQFF
TGTGCCAGCAGTGAAGCAGGGCGGATATCCTCCTACAATGAGCAGTTCTTC
>TRBJ2-7|NA|TRBV28|NA
CASSFRGGYEQYF
TGTGCCAGCAGTTTTCGAGGGGGCTACGAGCAGTACTTC
>TRBJ1-4|NA|TRBV20-1|NA
CSAAGTNEKLFF
TGCAGTGCCGCCGGGACTAATGAAAAACTGTTTTTT
>TRBJ2-7|NA|TRBV5-1|NA
CASARDGDYEQYF
TGCGCCAGCGCCCGGGACGGGGACTACGAGCAGTACTTC
>TRBJ2-1|NA|TRBV28|NA
CASSTGLGNEQFF
TGTGCCAGCAGTACCGGATTGGGCAATGAGCAGTTCTTC
>TRBJ1-3|many|TRBV4-1|NA
CASSHTDLLSGNTIYF
TGCGCCAGCAGCCACACAGACCTCCTCTCTGGAAACACCATATATTTT
>TRBJ1-1|NA|TRBV5-6|TRBD1
CASSQRDRAPTEAFF
TGTGCCAGCAGCCAGAGGGACAGGGCCCCTACTGAAGCTTTCTTT
>TRBJ1-2|NA|TRBV7-9|NA
CATPVAEGYTF
TGTGCCACCCCTGTCGCTGAGGGCTACACCTTC
>TRBJ1-2|few|TRBV6-5|TRBD1
CASSSGTGENYGYTF
TGTGCCAGCAGCTCCGGGACAGGGGAGAACTATGGCTACACCTTC
>TRBJ2-1|few|TRBV18|TRBD2
CASSPDERESGNEQFF
TGTGCCAGCTCACCGGATGAGCGGGAGTCAGGCAATGAGCAGTTCTTC
>TRBJ2-7|NA|TRBV21-1|NA
CAPYPQGSEQYF
TGTGCCCCCTATCCACAGGGAAGCGAGCAGTACTTC
>TRBJ2-3|NA|TRBV18|NA
CASSGPRGDFSTDTQYF
TGTGCCAGCAGCGGGCCCCGAGGGGATTTTAGCACAGATACGCAGTATTTT
>TRBJ1-1|NA|TRBV7-9|TRBD1
CASSFTEDRDEAFF
TGTGCCAGCAGCTTTACTGAAGACAGGGATGAAGCTTTCTTT
>TRBJ1-2|few|TRBV12-3/TRBV12-4|NA
CASSFQTGGYTF
TGTGCCAGCAGTTTCCAAACAGGGGGCTACACCTTC
>TRBJ1-2|few|TRBV21-1|NA
CASKAPPCHPPLICGYTF
TGTGCCAGCAAGGCCCCCCCATGCCACCCGCCTCTTATATGTGGCTACACCTTC
>TRBJ1-5|many|TRBV5-1|NA
CASSLEAWDYSNQPQHF
TGCGCCAGCAGCTTGGAAGCTTGGGATTATAGCAATCAGCCCCAGCATTTT
>TRBJ2-1|few|TRBV7-2|NA
CASSLRFGDYNEQFF
TGTGCCAGCAGCTTGAGGTTTGGCGACTACAATGAGCAGTTCTTC